This TCR beta chain was recorded in a study of human T cells and chemical hapten exposure (dated by TCRdb to the early 2020s). Describing the broader study: For sensitization, 2% DPC in acetone was applied to an approximately 2 cm by approximately 2 cm area of upper inner arm skin. Alopecia areata with under or over 50% scalp involvement, alopecia totalis and alopecia universalis were represented in the patient cohort, which was mostly female. Blood was sampled from patients pre-sensitization (week 0) and at 2, 6 and about 24 weeks after DPC sensitization. Weekly therapeutic DPC doses were additionally applied to the scalp of patients throughout the roughly 23-week study period. The libraries were sequenced as a pool, and the TCR yield per sample differed mostly because of small variations in library volumes within the pool. Patch testing on the upper back used Finn chambers containing 0.01% DPC, with scoring done after 6 days according to International Contact Dermatitis Research Group standards. Peripheral blood TCR repertoire changes were tracked in vivo in alopecia patients during primary and secondary sensitization to the hapten diphenylcyclopropenone (DPC). Blood for TCR sequencing was provided by twenty-nine alopecia patients at one to four time points (pre-sensitization, 2, 6 and 24 weeks). What the work shows at the level of the full study, not this receptor alone: The number of TCRs above 1 in 1000 frequency did not change with DPC sensitization; there was no evidence of global repertoire structure alterations. A positive correlation was found between the number of PT1 expanded TCRs and patch test score, with significance reached at thresholds 8, 16 and 32 but not 4. Expanded TCRs formed significantly more large CDR3 similarity clusters than pre-sensitization or healthy control sets, consistent with antigen-driven responses. Because every patient had alopecia, a presumed autoimmune disease, the patients' immune response might differ from that of healthy individuals. Repeated subsampling changed both the strength of the expansion versus patch-test correlation and the threshold at which that correlation became significant.

The label giving this sample's time point can be read as: pre-sensitization, week 0. In light of the paper, this sample's treatment or condition label describes: therapeutic diphenylcyclopropenone sensitization with weekly scalp DPC. At each patch-test visit, blood was drawn before the patch test was applied. To be eligible, patients had to be aged 18 to 70, diagnosed with alopecia and judged suitable for DPC therapy, while pregnant patients were excluded. Unfractionated whole blood was collected in Tempus Blood RNA tubes, and total RNA was extracted from that blood. The method was RACE. The data were produced on a NextSeq 500. During library preparation, unique molecular identifiers were attached to individual cDNA molecules so that TCRs could be counted quantitatively and reproducibly. Each blood RNA sample was used to sequence both TCR alpha and TCR beta chains. The authors' pipeline ran thus. The median number of TCRs per sample was 95,638, ranging from about 20,000 to 700,000. V, J and CDR3 annotation of the TCR reads was performed with the Decombinator software suite. Every sample was subsampled to the same number of TCRs (28,000) for the PS versus PT1 abundance plots. TCRs were defined as expanded if absent before sensitization and observed at least eight times at the 2-week time point. TCRdb ran its own pipeline on the public reads, namely fastp trimming at Q25 and MiXCR clone calling, and kept in-frame beta chains. Rows with a matching CDR3 protein are joined into one entry that keeps the most common DNA and genes. The V and J calls, along with clone size, are taken from TCRdb and not from the paper's own processing. This sample is represented by a few hundred thousand distinct CDR3 sequences; over 7.5% of them were singletons. The ten biggest clones cover roughly 1.2% of the sample.

With respect to this clonotype: The antigen this receptor binds is unknown. No base-level quality is on record; no much larger clone is a single base apart.

V gives up 5 bases and J gives up 8 bases, and the segment between their germline ends measures 15 bases. Including the terminal cysteine and phenylalanine, the CDR3 comprises 14 residues. The DNA shown is the 42-base CDR3, in frame from base 1. CDR1 and CDR2 are drawn from the germline V gene: SGHTA, FQGTGA. The sample in question was whole blood, obtained in connection with sensitization to the hapten diphenylcyclopropenone (DPC). The receptor's source is a man younger than 30 with alopecia areata. Some clones in this sample may be carry-over from other donors' samples. Recombination connected TRBV7-3 to TRBJ1-4, with the identity of the D gene unclear. The DNA is TGTGCCAGCAGCCCCGAAGCGGGGAACGAAAAACTGTTTTTT. Translated, this gives CASSPEAGNEKLFF.